Shown below are 24 T cell receptor beta chains from a single sample sequenced in a study of cytomegalovirus exposure and HLA in healthy donors. The repertoire was sequenced with immunoSEQ multiplex PCR; TCRdb's copy has only in-frame clones and lacks some. The sample yields over 120,000 clones, 94% seen once. Sequencing was carried out using PBMCs. Receptors originate from a man between 18 and 35 years old in good health and CMV-seropositive.

The chain uses TRBV10-3 and TRBJ2-7, with D perhaps matching TRBD1 (6 bases). Germline V gene data show CDR1 as ENHRY and CDR2 as SYGVKD. This CDR3 has 18 residues. V dropped 2 bases and J dropped 4 bases, with 24 bases sitting between them. The CDR3 DNA sequence: TGTGCCATCAGTGAGGCTGGGACACCCGGTTCGCCCCGATACGAGCAGTACTTC. It yields the protein CAISEAGTPGSPRYEQYF.

V gene TRBV2 combines with J gene TRBJ1-3; D is unresolved. V lost 5 bases, J lost 0 bases, and 8 bases lay in between. The CDR3 is 14 residues long. The germline gives CDR1 SNHLY, CDR2 FYNNEI. The CDR3 loop is CASSPEYSGNTIYF. The DNA of the CDR3 is TGTGCCAGCAGTCCCGAGTACTCTGGAAACACCATATATTTT.

This chain joins TRBV29-1 and TRBJ2-7; 9 bases agree with TRBD1. Germline CDR1 and CDR2: SQVTM and ANQGSEA. The CDR3 contains 14 residues. Losses at the gene ends were 5 bases for V and 5 bases for J; bases not matched to a gene: 10. The CDR3 spells CSVSLTGGMDEQYF. The CDR3 DNA sequence: TGCAGCGTTTCCTTGACAGGGGGAATGGACGAGCAGTACTTC.

The chain links TRBV2 to TRBJ2-3; D unclear. The CDR3 is 13 residues long. V dropped 2 bases and J dropped 3 bases, with 6 bases sitting between them. Germline V lookup: CDR1 SNHLY, CDR2 FYNNEI. CDR3 protein: CASSEYGTDTQYF. CDR3 DNA sequence: TGTGCCAGCAGTGAATACGGGACAGATACGCAGTATTTT.

CDR3 loop: CASSEPGGLRDTQYF. The CDR3 DNA reads TGTGCCAGCAGTGAGCCCGGGGGGTTGCGCGATACGCAGTATTTT. The chain combines TRBV25-1 with TRBJ2-3; 7 bases align to TRBD2. The junction had 9 bases not matched to a gene; V was cut back by 3 bases and J by 6 bases. The V gene's germline CDR1 is MGHDK and CDR2 SYGVNS. The CDR3 has 15 residues.

V and J are TRBV7-2 and TRBJ2-1, with 12 bases lining up with TRBD2. V gave up 2 bases and J gave up 7 bases; unmatched junction bases: 3. This CDR3 is built from 15 residues. The germline V gene has CDR1 SGHTA and CDR2 FQGNSA. CDR3 in DNA: TGTGCCAGCAGCTTACTAGCGGGAGGGCTAAATGAGCAGTTCTTC. Protein product: CASSLLAGGLNEQFF.

CDR3 bases: TGTGCCATCGGCCTAGCGGAGCTATGGGAGCAGTACTTC. It codes for CAIGLAELWEQYF. This chain uses TRBV10-3 with TRBJ2-7, with 7 bases identical to TRBD2. The germline gives CDR1 ENHRY, CDR2 SYGVKD. The CDR3 length is 13 residues. The trim removed 8 bases at V and 7 bases at J, leaving 11 bases unmatched.

V usage is TRBV4-2 and J usage is TRBJ2-1; D gene uncertain. The CDR3 is 15 residues long. Trimming removed 5 bases from V and 0 bases from J, with 11 bases in between. CDR1 and CDR2 from the germline V gene are LGHNA and YNFKEQ. In nucleotides, the CDR3 is TGTGCCAGCAGCTCCCGACGGAGCTCCTACAATGAGCAGTTCTTC. Translating gives CASSSRRSSYNEQFF.

The chain is built from TRBV29-1 and TRBJ2-2, with TRBD2 matching 8 bases. The ends lost 5 bases at V and 1 base at J; junction bases unmatched: 9. The CDR3 sequence is 16 residues long. In germline, CDR1 is SQVTM, CDR2 ANQGSEA. The CDR3 loop is CSVRGGRALNTGELFF. The CDR3 bases are TGCAGCGTTCGCGGGGGGAGGGCACTGAACACCGGGGAGCTGTTTTTT.

This sequence joins TRBV25-1 and TRBJ2-7; unclear D gene. The CDR3 spans 13 residues. From germline, CDR1 is MGHDK and CDR2 SYGVNS. Trimming stripped 6 bases from V and 1 base from J, with 10 bases between. The CDR3 is CASSASDSYEQYF. CDR3 sequence (DNA): TGTGCCAGCAGCGCCAGTGATTCCTACGAGCAGTACTTC.

The gene calls are TRBV11-2 and TRBJ2-7; D is perhaps TRBD2 (6 bases). The CDR3 contains 12 residues. The germline V and J ends were trimmed by 4 bases and 6 bases, with 10 bases remaining between them. Germline V CDR1 and CDR2: SGHAT, FQNNGV. DNA for the CDR3: TGTGCCAGCAGCTCAGGAGGGCCCGAGCAGTACTTC. Translation gives CASSSGGPEQYF.

The chain uses TRBV27 and TRBJ2-1; D may be TRBD2 (7 bases). V lost 7 bases, J lost 0 bases, and 16 bases lay in between. The CDR3 is made up of 16 amino acids. The germline CDR1 and CDR2 sequences are MNHEY and SMNVEV (reference sequence). The CDR3: CASTVRGANSYNEQFF. Here the CDR3 DNA reads TGTGCCAGCACCGTTCGGGGGGCGAACTCCTACAATGAGCAGTTCTTC.

The chain couples TRBV5-6 to TRBJ2-1; 13 bases align to TRBD2. The V and J ends lost 2 bases and 0 bases, in that order; junction bases with no gene match: 5. CDR1 is SGHDT, CDR2 YYEEEE, per germline. The CDR3 is 18 amino acids. In DNA, the CDR3 is TGTGCCAGCAGCTTCCCGGGACTAGCGGGGACCTCCTACAATGAGCAGTTCTTC. It is translated as CASSFPGLAGTSYNEQFF.

The V gene is TRBV18, the J gene TRBJ2-3, with 7 bases fitting TRBD1. Germline CDR1 reads KGHSH; CDR2 reads LQKENI. The CDR3 spans 16 residues. Trimming at V came to 2 bases and at J to 1 base, leaving 6 bases not matched to a gene. CDR3 sequence reads: CASSPDYRGGTDTQYF. The CDR3 coding sequence is TGTGCCAGCTCACCAGATTACAGGGGAGGCACAGATACGCAGTATTTT.

This chain connects TRBV15 to TRBJ2-1; weak D call: TRBD2 (5 bases). Germline-derived CDR1 and CDR2 are LNHNV and YYDKDF (reference sequence). Trimming cost V 2 bases and J 10 bases, with 12 bases left between them. This CDR3 has 13 residues. The CDR3 region is CATSRSGLGEQFF. The CDR3 DNA follows: TGTGCCACCAGCAGATCCGGACTGGGGGAGCAGTTCTTC.

This clone has just a few counts. The genes are TRBV6-6 and TRBJ1-5, with TRBD1 as a possible D gene (6 bases). The CDR3 is 15 residues long. Between the trimmed V and J ends, which lost 0 bases and 1 base, there was a span of 7 bases. Germline V gene lookup returns CDR1 MNHNY and CDR2 SVGAGI (reference sequence). The CDR3: CASSYSDRSNQPQHF. Here the CDR3 DNA reads TGTGCCAGCAGTTACTCGGACAGAAGCAATCAGCCCCAGCATTTT.

V is TRBV28 and J is TRBJ2-1; the D gene is possibly TRBD1 (5 bases). Trimming took 6 bases from V and 0 from J, leaving 12 bases between them. Per the germline V gene, CDR1 is MDHEN and CDR2 is SYDVKM. The CDR3 totals 15 residues. This CDR3 reads CASSTNRNSYNEQFF. Written as DNA, the CDR3 is TGTGCCAGCAGCACTAACAGGAACTCCTACAATGAGCAGTTCTTC.

The rearrangement links TRBV18 to TRBJ1-5; a possible D gene is TRBD1 (5 bases). The germline CDR1 and CDR2 sequences are KGHSH and LQKENI. CDR3 length equals 14 residues. V was trimmed by 4 bases and J by 4 bases, leaving 11 bases between them. CDR3 sequence: CASSRQEGNQPQHF. Here the CDR3 DNA reads TGTGCCAGCTCACGGCAGGAGGGGAATCAGCCCCAGCATTTT. The full variable domain, completed using reference TRBV18 and TRBJ1-5, is NAGVMQNPRHLVRRRGQEARLRCSPMKGHSHVYWYRQLPEEGLKFMVYLQKENIIDESGMPKERFSAEFPKEGPSILRIQQVVRGDSAAYFCASSRQEGNQPQHFGDGTRLSIL.

CDR3 amino acids: CASSSWRAGETQYF. The CDR3 bases are TGTGCCAGCAGCTCGTGGAGGGCTGGGGAGACCCAGTACTTC. The chain links TRBV7-9 to TRBJ2-5; weak D call: TRBD2 (6 bases). V lost 4 bases to trimming and J lost 5 bases, with 14 bases between them. Germline CDR1 is SEHNR and CDR2 is FQNEAQ (reference sequence). The CDR3 loop spans 14 amino acids.

The sample holds one count of this clone. The rearrangement joins TRBV19 to TRBJ1-1; TRBD1 is a possible D gene (6 bases). From germline, CDR1 is LNHDA and CDR2 SQIVND (reference sequence). Trimming shortened V by 5 bases and J by 1 base, and 11 bases separated the two germline ends. The CDR3 sequence is 14 residues long. CDR3 loop: CASSPPDRNTEAFF. In DNA, the CDR3 is TGTGCCAGTAGTCCCCCGGACAGGAACACTGAAGCTTTCTTT.

This clone was found once. This chain joins TRBV19 and TRBJ2-1; 10 bases match TRBD2. V was pared by 5 bases and J by 7 bases, with 8 bases of the junction left unmatched. CDR3 length: 15 amino acids. Germline V gives CDR1 LNHDA, CDR2 SQIVND (reference sequence). DNA for the CDR3: TGTGCCAGTAGTGGGCTAGCGGGAGTGGGTAATGAGCAGTTCTTC. This encodes CASSGLAGVGNEQFF.

The chain links TRBV5-1 to TRBJ1-2, with D tentatively TRBD1 (5 bases). Germline CDR1 is SGHRS and CDR2 is YFSETQ. The CDR3 totals 15 residues. Trimming removed 0 bases from V and 0 bases from J, with 9 bases in between. This CDR3 reads CASSLETDSNYGYTF. In nucleotides, the CDR3 is TGCGCCAGCAGCTTGGAGACAGATTCTAACTATGGCTACACCTTC. The full variable domain, in which reference TRBV5-1 and TRBJ1-2 provide the parts outside the CDR3, is KAGVTQTPRYLIKTRGQQVTLSCSPISGHRSVSWYQQTPGQGLQFLFEYFSETQRNKGNFPGRFSGRQFSNSRSEMNVSTLELGDSALYLCASSLETDSNYGYTFGSGTRLTVV.

The rearrangement joins TRBV27 to TRBJ2-7; 10 bases match TRBD1. The length of the CDR3 is 16 residues. V gave up 0 bases and J gave up 3 bases; unmatched junction bases: 5. Per germline, CDR1 MNHEY and CDR2 SMNVEV (reference sequence). In nucleotides, the CDR3 is TGTGCCAGCAGTTTATCGGGGACAGGGGTCCTCTACGAGCAGTACTTC. This sequence encodes CASSLSGTGVLYEQYF.

The V gene is TRBV6-6, the J gene TRBJ2-7; 7 nucleotides align to TRBD1. Germline V lookup: CDR1 MNHNY, CDR2 SVGAGI (reference sequence). Trimming at V came to 6 bases and at J to 4 bases, leaving 15 bases not matched to a gene. This CDR3 comprises 16 residues. The CDR3 region is CASSSPDRDLPYEQYF. The CDR3 nucleotides read TGTGCCAGCAGCAGCCCCGACAGGGATCTTCCTTACGAGCAGTACTTC.